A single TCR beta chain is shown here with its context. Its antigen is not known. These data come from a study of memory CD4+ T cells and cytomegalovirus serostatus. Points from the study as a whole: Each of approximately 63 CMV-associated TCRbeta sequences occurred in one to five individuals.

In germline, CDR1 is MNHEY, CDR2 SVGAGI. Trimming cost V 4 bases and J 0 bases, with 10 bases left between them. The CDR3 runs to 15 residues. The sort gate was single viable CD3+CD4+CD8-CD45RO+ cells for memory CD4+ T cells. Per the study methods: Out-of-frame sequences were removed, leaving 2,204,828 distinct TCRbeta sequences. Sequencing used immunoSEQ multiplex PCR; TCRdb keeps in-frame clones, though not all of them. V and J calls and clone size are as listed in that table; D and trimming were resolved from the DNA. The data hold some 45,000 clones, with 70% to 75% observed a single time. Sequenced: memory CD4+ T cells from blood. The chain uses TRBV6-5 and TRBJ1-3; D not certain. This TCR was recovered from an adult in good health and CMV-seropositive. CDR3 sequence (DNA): TGTGCCAGCAGTTTAACGGGGTACTCTGGAAACACCATATATTTT. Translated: CASSLTGYSGNTIYF.